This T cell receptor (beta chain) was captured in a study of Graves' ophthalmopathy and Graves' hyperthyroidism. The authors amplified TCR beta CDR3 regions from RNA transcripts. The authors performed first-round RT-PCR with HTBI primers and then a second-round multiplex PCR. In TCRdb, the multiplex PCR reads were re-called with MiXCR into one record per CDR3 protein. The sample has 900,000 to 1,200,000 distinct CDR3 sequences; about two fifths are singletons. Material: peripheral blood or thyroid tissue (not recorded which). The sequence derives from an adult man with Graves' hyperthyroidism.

The CDR3 loop reads CASRVLAGNTGELFF. The CDR3 DNA follows: TGTGCCAGCCGGGTACTAGCGGGGAACACCGGGGAGCTGTTTTTT. The chain is built from TRBV2 and TRBJ2-2, with 9 bases that match TRBD2. J was trimmed by 1 base and V by 8 bases; bases with no gene match: 5. The length of the CDR3 is 15 residues. The germline V gene has CDR1 SNHLY and CDR2 FYNNEI. The full variable domain, with the rest looked up from reference TRBV2 and TRBJ2-2, is EPEVTQTPSHQVTQMGQEVILRCVPISNHLYFYWYRQILGQKVEFLVSFYNNEISEKSEIFDDQFSVERPDGSNFTLKIRSTKLEDSAMYFCASRVLAGNTGELFFGEGSRLTVL.